This is a list of T cell receptor beta chains from one sample in a study of T cell responses to AZD1222 COVID-19 vaccine. Repertoires were generated with immunoSEQ multiplex PCR, while TCRdb's copy carries only in-frame clones and drops some. The profile covers roughly 140,000 clones, with around nine tenths appearing a single time and 5% taken by the ten largest. Specimen: peripheral blood, collected on day 0 of AZD1222 vaccination. Receptors originate from an adult in good health. The CDR3 runs from the conserved cysteine through the conserved F or W. Each record gives: clone size, V gene, J gene, D gene, CDR3 protein, CDR3 DNA. A D gene is named only where the DNA matches it firmly. Size is stated for part of the rows, as once, few or many counts, or as a class when the clone is expanded.

clone_size: -; v_call: TRBV19; j_call: TRBJ2-7; d_call: -; cdr3_aa: CASSIEGFSYEQYF; cdr3_nt: TGTGCCAGTAGTATTGAAGGGTTCTCCTACGAGCAGTACTTC
clone_size: -; v_call: TRBV2; j_call: TRBJ1-2; d_call: -; cdr3_aa: CASRETPTAGYTF; cdr3_nt: TGTGCCAGCAGGGAAACGCCGACGGCTGGCTACACCTTC
clone_size: -; v_call: TRBV9; j_call: TRBJ1-1; d_call: -; cdr3_aa: CASSVEPVNMNTEAFF; cdr3_nt: TGTGCCAGCAGCGTAGAGCCCGTTAACATGAACACTGAAGCTTTCTTT
clone_size: -; v_call: TRBV9; j_call: TRBJ2-2; d_call: -; cdr3_aa: CASSVETGAVGGELFF; cdr3_nt: TGTGCCAGCAGCGTAGAAACGGGGGCTGTGGGCGGGGAGCTGTTTTTT
clone_size: -; v_call: TRBV3-1/TRBV3-2; j_call: TRBJ2-1; d_call: -; cdr3_aa: CASSQDRLPPYNEQFF; cdr3_nt: TGTGCCAGCAGCCAAGATAGGCTACCACCCTACAATGAGCAGTTCTTC
clone_size: -; v_call: TRBV27; j_call: TRBJ2-3; d_call: -; cdr3_aa: CASSFRGDTQYF; cdr3_nt: TGTGCCAGCAGTTTTAGGGGGGATACGCAGTATTTT
clone_size: -; v_call: TRBV5-1; j_call: TRBJ2-2; d_call: TRBD2; cdr3_aa: CASSPVNGGVTGELFF; cdr3_nt: TGCGCCAGCAGCCCTGTCAATGGGGGGGTCACCGGGGAGCTGTTTTTT
clone_size: once; v_call: TRBV11-2; j_call: TRBJ2-5; d_call: -; cdr3_aa: CASSLNSQETQYF; cdr3_nt: TGTGCCAGCAGCTTAAACAGTCAAGAGACCCAGTACTTC
clone_size: once; v_call: TRBV28; j_call: TRBJ2-7; d_call: TRBD1; cdr3_aa: CASSKTGGGYYEQYF; cdr3_nt: TGTGCCAGCAGTAAAACAGGGGGCGGTTACTACGAGCAGTACTTC
clone_size: -; v_call: TRBV5-1; j_call: TRBJ2-3; d_call: -; cdr3_aa: CASSPRRADTQYF; cdr3_nt: TGCGCCAGCAGCCCGCGACGCGCAGATACGCAGTATTTT
clone_size: -; v_call: TRBV7-2; j_call: TRBJ2-7; d_call: -; cdr3_aa: CASSLVPDSYEQYF; cdr3_nt: TGTGCCAGCAGCTTAGTACCAGACTCCTACGAGCAGTACTTC
clone_size: -; v_call: TRBV13; j_call: TRBJ1-5; d_call: TRBD1; cdr3_aa: CASTLGTDNQPQHF; cdr3_nt: TGTGCCAGCACGCTCGGGACAGACAATCAGCCCCAGCATTTT
clone_size: -; v_call: TRBV2; j_call: TRBJ1-1; d_call: TRBD1; cdr3_aa: CASSRENRGNTEAFF; cdr3_nt: TGTGCCAGCAGTCGCGAGAACAGGGGGAACACTGAAGCTTTCTTT
clone_size: -; v_call: TRBV21-1; j_call: TRBJ2-7; d_call: -; cdr3_aa: CASSLRTGYSYEQYF; cdr3_nt: TGTGCCAGCAGTCTGCGAACAGGGTACTCCTACGAGCAGTACTTC
clone_size: -; v_call: TRBV30; j_call: TRBJ1-1; d_call: TRBD1; cdr3_aa: CAWSVQGQTFF; cdr3_nt: TGTGCCTGGAGTGTACAGGGACAGACTTTCTTT
clone_size: -; v_call: TRBV9; j_call: TRBJ2-1; d_call: -; cdr3_aa: CASSQNKGLSSYNEQFF; cdr3_nt: TGTGCCAGCAGCCAAAATAAGGGTTTATCCTCCTACAATGAGCAGTTCTTC
clone_size: -; v_call: TRBV19; j_call: TRBJ1-2; d_call: TRBD1; cdr3_aa: CASARDSLYGYTF; cdr3_nt: TGTGCCAGTGCGAGGGACAGCCTCTATGGCTACACCTTC
clone_size: -; v_call: TRBV3-1/TRBV3-2; j_call: TRBJ2-2; d_call: -; cdr3_aa: CASSQAGYTGELFF; cdr3_nt: TGTGCCAGCAGCCAAGCGGGTTACACCGGGGAGCTGTTTTTT
clone_size: -; v_call: TRBV6-5; j_call: TRBJ1-3; d_call: -; cdr3_aa: CASGKGHSGNTIYF; cdr3_nt: TGTGCCAGCGGTAAGGGTCACTCTGGAAACACCATATATTTT
clone_size: -; v_call: TRBV7-2; j_call: TRBJ1-6; d_call: TRBD1; cdr3_aa: CASSLVTGGYNSPLHF; cdr3_nt: TGTGCCAGCAGCTTAGTGACAGGGGGTTACAATTCACCCCTCCACTTT
clone_size: -; v_call: TRBV5-4; j_call: TRBJ2-7; d_call: TRBD2; cdr3_aa: CASSHGLAGGPGVSYEQYF; cdr3_nt: TGTGCCAGCAGCCATGGACTAGCGGGAGGGCCGGGGGTTTCCTACGAGCAGTACTTC
clone_size: -; v_call: TRBV7-9; j_call: TRBJ2-5; d_call: -; cdr3_aa: CASSLTGREETQYF; cdr3_nt: TGTGCCAGCAGCTTAACCGGGCGGGAAGAGACCCAGTACTTC
clone_size: -; v_call: TRBV12-3/TRBV12-4; j_call: TRBJ2-1; d_call: -; cdr3_aa: CASSLQGMQFF; cdr3_nt: TGTGCCAGCAGTTTACAGGGTATGCAGTTCTTC
clone_size: -; v_call: TRBV5-5; j_call: TRBJ2-3; d_call: -; cdr3_aa: CASSQLQGSDTQYF; cdr3_nt: TGTGCCAGCAGCCAATTGCAGGGTTCAGATACGCAGTATTTT
clone_size: -; v_call: TRBV7-2; j_call: TRBJ2-7; d_call: -; cdr3_aa: CASSPRGVGYEQYF; cdr3_nt: TGTGCCAGCAGCCCGAGGGGAGTCGGCTACGAGCAGTACTTC
clone_size: -; v_call: TRBV19; j_call: TRBJ1-6; d_call: TRBD1; cdr3_aa: CASRDRGNSPLHF; cdr3_nt: TGTGCCAGCCGGGACAGGGGTAATTCACCCCTCCACTTT
clone_size: -; v_call: TRBV19; j_call: TRBJ1-5; d_call: TRBD1; cdr3_aa: CASSVYRGLDQPQHF; cdr3_nt: TGTGCCAGTAGTGTCTACAGGGGATTAGATCAGCCCCAGCATTTT
clone_size: -; v_call: TRBV10-3; j_call: TRBJ1-3; d_call: TRBD1; cdr3_aa: CAISRQGTLSGNTIYF; cdr3_nt: TGTGCCATCAGTCGACAGGGGACCCTCTCTGGAAACACCATATATTTT
clone_size: -; v_call: TRBV28; j_call: TRBJ2-3; d_call: -; cdr3_aa: CASSLRTPGGTDTQYF; cdr3_nt: TGTGCCAGCAGTCTAAGGACCCCCGGGGGCACAGATACGCAGTATTTT
clone_size: -; v_call: TRBV5-1; j_call: TRBJ1-4; d_call: -; cdr3_aa: CASSLARRGPGRIDEKLFF; cdr3_nt: TGCGCCAGCAGCCTGGCCAGGCGTGGGCCGGGGCGAATCGATGAAAAACTGTTTTTT
clone_size: -; v_call: TRBV25-1; j_call: TRBJ1-6; d_call: TRBD1; cdr3_aa: CASSPRWGDSNSPLHF; cdr3_nt: TGTGCCAGCAGCCCCCGGTGGGGGGACAGTAATTCACCCCTCCACTTT
clone_size: -; v_call: TRBV5-4; j_call: TRBJ2-7; d_call: -; cdr3_aa: CASSLYGRLYEQYF; cdr3_nt: TGTGCCAGCAGCTTGTACGGGAGACTCTACGAGCAGTACTTC
clone_size: -; v_call: TRBV5-1; j_call: TRBJ2-5; d_call: TRBD1; cdr3_aa: CASNSGGQGETQYF; cdr3_nt: TGCGCCAGCAACTCGGGGGGACAGGGTGAGACCCAGTACTTC
clone_size: -; v_call: TRBV5-5; j_call: TRBJ1-1; d_call: TRBD1; cdr3_aa: CASSLGTGEMNTEAFF; cdr3_nt: TGTGCCAGCAGCTTGGGGACAGGGGAAATGAACACTGAAGCTTTCTTT
clone_size: -; v_call: TRBV28; j_call: TRBJ2-3; d_call: TRBD2; cdr3_aa: CASSLAGESSDTQYF; cdr3_nt: TGTGCCAGCAGTTTAGCGGGAGAATCGTCAGATACGCAGTATTTT
clone_size: -; v_call: TRBV13; j_call: TRBJ2-1; d_call: -; cdr3_aa: CASSLGRSKQFF; cdr3_nt: TGTGCCAGCAGCTTAGGCCGCTCAAAGCAGTTCTTC
clone_size: -; v_call: TRBV27; j_call: TRBJ1-6; d_call: -; cdr3_aa: CAAQSTDSQNSPLHF; cdr3_nt: TGTGCCGCCCAGTCCACGGACAGCCAAAATTCACCCCTCCACTTT
clone_size: -; v_call: TRBV2; j_call: TRBJ2-1; d_call: TRBD2; cdr3_aa: CASSVSGRGNEQFF; cdr3_nt: TGTGCCAGCAGTGTTAGCGGGAGGGGTAATGAGCAGTTCTTC
clone_size: -; v_call: TRBV4-3; j_call: TRBJ1-2; d_call: TRBD1; cdr3_aa: CASSQAPGGTGYGYTF; cdr3_nt: TGCGCCAGCAGCCAAGCCCCAGGGGGAACGGGGTATGGCTACACCTTC
clone_size: -; v_call: TRBV6-2/TRBV6-3; j_call: TRBJ1-2; d_call: -; cdr3_aa: CASSSTAYGYTF; cdr3_nt: TGTGCCAGCAGTTCGACGGCCTATGGCTACACCTTC
clone_size: few; v_call: TRBV4-2; j_call: TRBJ2-1; d_call: TRBD2; cdr3_aa: CASSQITSGSGNEQFF; cdr3_nt: TGTGCCAGCAGCCAGATCACTAGCGGGAGTGGCAATGAGCAGTTCTTC
clone_size: -; v_call: TRBV7-9; j_call: TRBJ2-7; d_call: -; cdr3_aa: CASSSNYEQYF; cdr3_nt: TGTGCCAGCAGCTCAAACTACGAGCAGTACTTC
clone_size: few; v_call: TRBV28; j_call: TRBJ1-6; d_call: -; cdr3_aa: CASSLGQADNSPLHF; cdr3_nt: TGTGCCAGCAGTTTGGGTCAGGCGGATAATTCACCCCTCCACTTT
clone_size: -; v_call: TRBV7-9; j_call: TRBJ2-5; d_call: -; cdr3_aa: CASSPRTIQETQYF; cdr3_nt: TGTGCCAGCAGCCCTCGGACCATCCAAGAGACCCAGTACTTC
clone_size: -; v_call: TRBV21-1; j_call: TRBJ2-7; d_call: -; cdr3_aa: CASSKVHLQRREQYF; cdr3_nt: TGTGCCAGCAGCAAAGTGCACCTCCAACGGCGCGAGCAGTACTTC
clone_size: -; v_call: TRBV11-2; j_call: TRBJ1-3; d_call: TRBD1; cdr3_aa: CASSRKERTGGLGNTIYF; cdr3_nt: TGTGCCAGCAGCCGAAAGGAGCGGACAGGGGGCTTGGGAAACACCATATATTTT
clone_size: -; v_call: TRBV9; j_call: TRBJ2-1; d_call: -; cdr3_aa: CASSAGRYNEQFF; cdr3_nt: TGTGCCAGCAGCGCGGGACGGTACAATGAGCAGTTCTTC
clone_size: few; v_call: TRBV5-1; j_call: TRBJ2-3; d_call: -; cdr3_aa: CASSFATDTQYF; cdr3_nt: TGCGCCAGCAGCTTTGCCACAGATACGCAGTATTTT